This is a list of T cell receptor beta chains from one sample in a study of shared clonotypes between healthy human individuals. Only in-frame clones appear in the TCRdb table, and some are missing; sequencing was by immunoSEQ multiplex PCR. The sample holds 400,000 to 600,000 clones, 70% to 80% seen once. Material: PBMCs. Receptors originate from a woman between 40 and 50 years old in good health. Some clones in this sample may be carry-over from other donors' samples. Both conserved end residues are part of each CDR3. A D gene is named only where the DNA matches it firmly. Some rows have no size entry. The others give once, few or many, or a class for an expanded clone.

TRBJ1-5 TRBD1 TRBV28 few CASSFLGTGEQPQHF TGTGCCAGCAGTTTCTTAGGGACAGGTGAACAGCCCCAGCATTTT
TRBJ1-5 TRBD1 TRBV28 . CAVEGTGNQPQHF TGTGCCGTCGAGGGGACAGGGAATCAGCCCCAGCATTTT
TRBJ2-7 . TRBV2 . CASGVDSSYEQYF TGTGCCAGCGGTGTTGACAGTTCCTACGAGCAGTACTTC
TRBJ2-5 . TRBV6-6 . CASSYVQGGKETQYF TGTGCCAGCAGTTACGTACAGGGGGGGAAAGAGACCCAGTACTTC
TRBJ2-7 . TRBV27 once CASSPSQGQSYEQYF TGTGCCAGCAGTCCATCACAGGGTCAGTCCTACGAGCAGTACTTC
TRBJ1-1 . TRBV29-1 . CSVEQGGAEAFF TGCAGCGTCGAACAGGGTGGGGCTGAAGCTTTCTTT
TRBJ2-7 . TRBV7-9 . CASSQFTGYEQYF TGTGCCAGCAGTCAATTCACAGGGTATGAGCAGTACTTC
TRBJ2-2 . TRBV7-8 . CASSWTETTGELFF TGTGCCAGCAGCTGGACTGAGACCACCGGGGAGCTGTTTTTT
TRBJ1-1 . TRBV7-9 . CASSPHKGNTEAFF TGTGCCAGCAGCCCCCATAAGGGGAACACTGAAGCTTTCTTT
TRBJ1-1 . TRBV6-1 . CASSEGGTEAFF TGTGCCAGCAGTGAAGGGGGAACTGAAGCTTTCTTT
TRBJ2-7 TRBD2 TRBV27 . CASSPGLAGLYEQYF TGTGCCAGCAGTCCCGGACTAGCGGGACTCTACGAGCAGTACTTC